These 12 T cell receptor beta chains originate from one sample sequenced in a study of T cell repertoires in cytomegalovirus infection. TCRdb recomputed calls from the reads with MiXCR, one row per CDR3 protein. The sample has around 310,000 distinct CDR3 sequences, 15% to 20% seen once. What was sequenced was PBMCs. These receptors originate from a human donor in good health (CMV status not recorded). Some clones in this sample may be carry-over from other donors' samples.

This clonotype showed up many times. This chain connects TRBV7-2 to TRBJ1-3, with TRBD1 matching over 7 bases. CDR1 SGHTA and CDR2 FQGNSA come from the germline V gene. The CDR3 has 17 residues. With 5 bases clipped from V and 2 bases from J, the junction kept 12 bases outside the gene matches. DNA of the CDR3: TGTGCCAGCAGCATGGTTCCGGGACAGACGACTGGAAACACCATATATTTT. Translation: CASSMVPGQTTGNTIYF.

This sequence joins TRBV12-3 or TRBV12-4 and TRBJ1-2; D remains unclear. The CDR3 sequence is 14 residues long. V shed 2 bases and J shed 14 bases, with 21 bases lying between them. The CDR3 bases are TGTGCCAGCAGTTTAAATTTAATTAGCGGGTCGAGGACCTTC. Amino acids: CASSLNLISGSRTF.

V usage is TRBV2 and J usage is TRBJ1-5; D not resolved. This CDR3 has 12 amino acids. Germline lookup yields CDR1 SNHLY and CDR2 FYNNEI. Trimming pared 6 bases from V and 4 bases from J, leaving 7 bases between. DNA of the CDR3: TGTGCCAGCAGGAACTTAAATCAGCCCCAGCATTTT. Its protein is CASRNLNQPQHF.

The rearrangement uses TRBV20-1 and TRBJ1-5; D remains unclear. V was trimmed by 7 bases and J by 7 bases, leaving 8 bases between them. Germline assignment: CDR1 DFQATT and CDR2 SNEGSKA (reference sequence). There are 10 residues in the CDR3. CDR3 residues: CSVEDQPQHF. Here the CDR3 DNA reads TGCAGTGTGGAAGACCAGCCCCAGCATTTT.

In its sample, this clonotype was seen a few times. The V call is TRBV4-1, the J call TRBJ1-2; D ambiguous. Germline V gene data show CDR1 as MGHRA and CDR2 as YSYEKL. This CDR3 contains 15 residues. The germline V and J ends were trimmed by 0 bases and 5 bases, with 13 bases remaining between them. In DNA form, the CDR3 reads TGCGCCAGCAGCCAAGAACGGGTGGGGATATATGGCTACACCTTC. This translates into CASSQERVGIYGYTF.

V usage is TRBV3-1 and J usage is TRBJ2-5; D is undetermined. The germline V gene encodes CDR1 LGHDT and CDR2 YNNKEL (reference sequence). The CDR3 length is 14 residues. V shed 2 bases and J shed 5 bases, with 12 bases lying between them. Written as DNA, the CDR3 is TGTGCCAGCAGCCAAAGTCCAGGCTCGGAGACCCAGTACTTC. This gives the protein CASSQSPGSETQYF.

This clonotype was picked up many times. V usage is TRBV7-2 and J usage is TRBJ2-7, with 12 bases identical to TRBD2. Looked up from germline, CDR1 is SGHTA and CDR2 is FQGNSA. CDR3 length: 16 residues. The junction had 8 bases not matched to a gene; V was cut back by 2 bases and J by 6 bases. The CDR3 is CASSLNPSGGASEQYF. For the CDR3, the DNA is TGTGCCAGCAGCTTAAATCCTAGCGGGGGGGCCTCCGAGCAGTACTTC.

This clonotype has a count of ten or more. The V call is TRBV7-2, the J call TRBJ1-5; D remains unclear. Germline V gene lookup returns CDR1 SGHTA and CDR2 FQGNSA. The CDR3 loop spans 16 amino acids. V was pared by 2 bases and J by 0 bases, with 11 bases between. The CDR3 loop is CASSLNPSYSNQPQHF. Here the CDR3 DNA reads TGTGCCAGCAGCTTAAATCCGTCGTATAGCAATCAGCCCCAGCATTTT.

The chain is built from TRBV20-1 and TRBJ2-3, with D perhaps matching TRBD1 (5 bases). Trimming left V 2 bases short and J 1 base short, with 10 bases between. Germline-derived CDR1 and CDR2 are DFQATT and SNEGSKA (reference sequence). The CDR3 runs to 14 residues. For the CDR3, the DNA is TGCAGTGCTAGATCAGGGTTAGGCACAGATACGCAGTATTTT. Protein sequence: CSARSGLGTDTQYF.

This clonotype was detected a few times. V and J are TRBV7-1 and TRBJ1-4; 10 nucleotides match TRBD1. TRBV7-1 is recorded as an ORF, its role being uncertain. The CDR3 is 16 amino acids. The ends lost 5 bases at V and 3 bases at J; junction bases unmatched: 6. The CDR3 protein is CASSNVGTGANEKLFF. Written as DNA, the CDR3 is TGTGCCAGCAGCAACGTTGGGACAGGGGCTAATGAAAAACTGTTTTTT.

The gene calls are TRBV10-3 and TRBJ1-3; D ambiguous. The CDR3 sequence is 17 residues long. The V and J ends lost 3 bases and 2 bases respectively, with 17 bases between them. Germline V gene sequence: CDR1 ENHRY, CDR2 SYGVKD. CDR3 sequence: CAISDTPGALAGNTIYF. CDR3 nucleotide sequence: TGTGCCATCAGTGATACCCCTGGCGCTCTTGCTGGAAACACCATATATTTT.

This chain connects TRBV7-2 to TRBJ2-1; TRBD2 is a possible D gene (6 bases). Germline assignment: CDR1 SGHTA and CDR2 FQGNSA. Trimming left V 5 bases short and J 5 bases short, with 16 bases between. The CDR3 consists of 15 residues. The CDR3 here is CASSPRDSADNEQFF. The DNA for the CDR3 is TGTGCCAGCAGCCCCCGGGACTCTGCCGACAATGAGCAGTTCTTC.